This TCR beta chain was sequenced during a study of T cells in Graves' hyperthyroidism and ophthalmopathy. Overall study results and limits: The majority of expanded thyroid clonotypes above 0.001 also appeared in blood. In validation, the model predicted ophthalmopathy. These predictions came a median roughly 7.1 months before onset.

There are 18 residues in the CDR3. V lost 3 bases to trimming and J lost 2 bases; unmatched junction nucleotides: 14. Germline V gene data show CDR1 as LNHDA and CDR2 as SQIVND (reference sequence). Details on this clonotype: The antigen remains unidentified.

From RNA transcripts, TCR beta CDR3 regions were amplified. The TCR CDR3 was amplified in a first-round RT-PCR using the HTBI primer set. TCRdb reprocessed the multiplex PCR reads via MiXCR and lists one record per CDR3 protein. The sample lists about 590,000 distinct CDR3 sequences, approximately 15% occurring once. The source material was blood. The rearrangement uses TRBV19 and TRBJ2-3; 7 nucleotides match TRBD2. This TCR derives from a woman aged 18-29 years with Graves' ophthalmopathy. The CDR3, as DNA: TGTGCCAGTAGTATGGAAACCCCATCAGCGGGATACACAGATACGCAGTATTTT. Encoded protein: CASSMETPSAGYTDTQYF.